A selection of T cell receptor beta chains follows, all from one sample in a study of cytomegalovirus exposure and HLA in healthy donors. The table came from immunoSEQ multiplex PCR; TCRdb's copy has only in-frame clones and leaves some out. This sample carries 95,000 or so clones, around 86% of them seen once, and the ten largest clones take less than 4.5%. Input material: PBMCs. Source of these receptors: a woman aged 70 to 79 in good health and CMV-seropositive. The CDR3 runs from the conserved cysteine through the conserved F or W. The D gene is left open where the match is weak. Rows may omit the clone size; those that give it use once, few, many or a size class.

v_call: TRBV5-1
j_call: TRBJ2-1
d_call: TRBD2
clone_size: .
cdr3_aa: CASSFGTSGDEQFF
cdr3_nt: TGCGCCAGCAGTTTCGGGACTAGCGGCGATGAGCAGTTCTTC

v_call: TRBV6-5
j_call: TRBJ2-7
d_call: TRBD2
clone_size: .
cdr3_aa: CASSPGLANNEQYF
cdr3_nt: TGTGCCAGCAGCCCGGGACTAGCGAACAACGAGCAGTACTTC

v_call: TRBV7-3
j_call: TRBJ2-7
d_call: .
clone_size: .
cdr3_aa: CASSSLGGKGEQYF
cdr3_nt: TGTGCCAGCAGCTCCCTGGGCGGGAAGGGGGAGCAGTACTTC

v_call: TRBV19
j_call: TRBJ2-1
d_call: .
clone_size: .
cdr3_aa: CASSMRGGSTDNEQFF
cdr3_nt: TGTGCCAGTAGTATGCGTGGGGGGAGTACGGACAATGAGCAGTTCTTC

v_call: TRBV15
j_call: TRBJ2-5
d_call: .
clone_size: .
cdr3_aa: CATSRDEEKTQYF
cdr3_nt: TGTGCCACCAGCAGAGATGAGGAGAAGACCCAGTACTTC

v_call: TRBV18
j_call: TRBJ1-1
d_call: .
clone_size: few
cdr3_aa: CASSPNIANTEAFF
cdr3_nt: TGTGCCAGCTCACCAAACATAGCTAACACTGAAGCTTTCTTT

v_call: TRBV10-3
j_call: TRBJ2-5
d_call: TRBD2
clone_size: once
cdr3_aa: CAISASGTVETQYF
cdr3_nt: TGTGCCATCAGTGCTAGCGGGACGGTCGAGACCCAGTACTTC

v_call: TRBV19
j_call: TRBJ2-1
d_call: TRBD1
clone_size: once
cdr3_aa: CASSIAGTDYNEQFF
cdr3_nt: TGTGCCAGTAGTATAGCGGGGACAGACTACAATGAGCAGTTCTTC

v_call: TRBV18
j_call: TRBJ2-6
d_call: TRBD1
clone_size: .
cdr3_aa: CASSPSGTGVSGANVLTF
cdr3_nt: TGTGCCAGCTCACCTTCCGGGACAGGGGTGTCTGGGGCCAACGTCCTGACTTTC

v_call: TRBV4-2
j_call: TRBJ2-5
d_call: .
clone_size: .
cdr3_aa: CASSQDLQGREQYF
cdr3_nt: TGTGCCAGCAGCCAAGATCTGCAGGGTCGAGAGCAGTACTTC

v_call: TRBV28
j_call: TRBJ1-4
d_call: TRBD1
clone_size: .
cdr3_aa: CASRLLDRVEEKLFF
cdr3_nt: TGTGCCAGCAGGCTACTGGACAGGGTGGAGGAAAAACTGTTTTTT

v_call: TRBV9
j_call: TRBJ1-1
d_call: .
clone_size: once
cdr3_aa: CASSPRQGFGTEAFF
cdr3_nt: TGTGCCAGCAGCCCCCGCCAGGGGTTCGGCACTGAAGCTTTCTTT

v_call: TRBV9
j_call: TRBJ1-2
d_call: .
clone_size: .
cdr3_aa: CASSVAMVEERGGYTF
cdr3_nt: TGTGCCAGCAGCGTAGCTATGGTGGAGGAACGAGGTGGCTACACCTTC

v_call: TRBV29-1
j_call: TRBJ2-7
d_call: TRBD2
clone_size: few
cdr3_aa: CSVEFSSGTSEQYF
cdr3_nt: TGCAGCGTTGAGTTCTCTAGCGGGACTAGCGAGCAGTACTTC

v_call: TRBV7-9
j_call: TRBJ2-3
d_call: .
clone_size: .
cdr3_aa: CASSLLAGPNTDTQYF
cdr3_nt: TGTGCCAGCAGCTTATTGGCGGGCCCGAACACAGATACGCAGTATTTT

v_call: TRBV6-5
j_call: TRBJ1-3
d_call: TRBD1
clone_size: few
cdr3_aa: CASSNRGTGNTIYF
cdr3_nt: TGTGCCAGCAGCAACAGGGGAACTGGAAACACCATATATTTT

v_call: TRBV6-1
j_call: TRBJ2-7
d_call: TRBD2
clone_size: .
cdr3_aa: CASRPAGSSEQYF
cdr3_nt: TGTGCCAGCAGGCCAGCGGGATCGAGCGAGCAGTACTTC

v_call: TRBV30
j_call: TRBJ1-1
d_call: .
clone_size: .
cdr3_aa: CACARNMNTEAFF
cdr3_nt: TGTGCCTGTGCCCGAAACATGAACACTGAAGCTTTCTTT

v_call: TRBV11-3
j_call: TRBJ1-3
d_call: .
clone_size: .
cdr3_aa: CASNSRTPLWNTIYF
cdr3_nt: TGTGCCAGCAACTCACGGACACCCTTATGGAACACCATATATTTT